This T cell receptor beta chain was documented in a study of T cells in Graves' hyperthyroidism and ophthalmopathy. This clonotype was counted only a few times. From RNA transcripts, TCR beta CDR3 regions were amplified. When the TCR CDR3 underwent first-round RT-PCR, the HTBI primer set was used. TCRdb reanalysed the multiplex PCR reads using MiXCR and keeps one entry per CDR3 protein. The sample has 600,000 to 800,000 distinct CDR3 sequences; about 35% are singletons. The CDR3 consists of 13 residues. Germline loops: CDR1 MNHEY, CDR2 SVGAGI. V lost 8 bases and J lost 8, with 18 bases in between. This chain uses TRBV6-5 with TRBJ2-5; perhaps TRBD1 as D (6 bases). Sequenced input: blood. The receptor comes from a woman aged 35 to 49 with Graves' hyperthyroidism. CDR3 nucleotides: TGTGCCAGCTCACTGACGGACAGTCCCACCCAGTACTTC. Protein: CASSLTDSPTQYF.